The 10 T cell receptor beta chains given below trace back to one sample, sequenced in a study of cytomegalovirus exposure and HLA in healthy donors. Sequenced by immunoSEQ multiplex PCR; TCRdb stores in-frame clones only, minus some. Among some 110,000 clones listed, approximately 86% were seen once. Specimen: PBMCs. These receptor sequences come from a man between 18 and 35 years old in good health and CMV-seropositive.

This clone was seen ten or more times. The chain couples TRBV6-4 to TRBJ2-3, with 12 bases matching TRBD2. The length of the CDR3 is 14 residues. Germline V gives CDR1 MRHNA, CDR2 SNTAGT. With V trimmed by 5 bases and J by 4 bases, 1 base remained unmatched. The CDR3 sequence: CASSSSGGADTQYF. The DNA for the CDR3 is TGTGCCAGCAGTTCTAGCGGGGGGGCAGATACGCAGTATTTT.

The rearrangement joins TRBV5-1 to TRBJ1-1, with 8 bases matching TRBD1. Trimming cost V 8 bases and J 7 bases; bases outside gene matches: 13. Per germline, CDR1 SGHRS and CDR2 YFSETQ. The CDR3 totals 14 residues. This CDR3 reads CASNSGTGGVEAFF. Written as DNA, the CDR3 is TGCGCCAGTAATTCCGGGACAGGAGGCGTTGAAGCTTTCTTT.

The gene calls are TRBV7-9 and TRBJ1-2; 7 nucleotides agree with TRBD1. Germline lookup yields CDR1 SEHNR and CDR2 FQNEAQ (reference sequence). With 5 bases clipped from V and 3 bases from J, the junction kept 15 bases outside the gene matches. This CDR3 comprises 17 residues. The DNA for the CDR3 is TGTGCCAGCAGCCCTACAGGGGACGGCTCGGGTGACTATGGCTACACCTTC. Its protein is CASSPTGDGSGDYGYTF. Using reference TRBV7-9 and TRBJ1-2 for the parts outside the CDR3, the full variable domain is DTGVSQNPRHKITKRGQNVTFRCDPISEHNRLYWYRQTLGQGPEFLTYFQNEAQLEKSRLLSDRFSAERPKGSFSTLEIQRTEQGDSAMYLCASSPTGDGSGDYGYTFGSGTRLTVV.

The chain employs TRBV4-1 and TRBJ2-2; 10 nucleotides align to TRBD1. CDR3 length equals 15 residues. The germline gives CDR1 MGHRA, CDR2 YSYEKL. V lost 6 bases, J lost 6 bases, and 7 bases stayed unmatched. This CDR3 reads CASRLGTGDPGELFF. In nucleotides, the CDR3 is TGCGCCAGCAGACTCGGGACAGGGGATCCCGGGGAGCTGTTTTTT.

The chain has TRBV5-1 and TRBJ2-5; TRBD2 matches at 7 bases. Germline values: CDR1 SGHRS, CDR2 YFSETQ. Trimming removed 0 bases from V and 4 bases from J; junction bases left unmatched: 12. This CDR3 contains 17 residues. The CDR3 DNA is TGCGCCAGCAGCTTGGGCGGAGGCCGGGGGGATGGAGAGACCCAGTACTTC. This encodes CASSLGGGRGDGETQYF.

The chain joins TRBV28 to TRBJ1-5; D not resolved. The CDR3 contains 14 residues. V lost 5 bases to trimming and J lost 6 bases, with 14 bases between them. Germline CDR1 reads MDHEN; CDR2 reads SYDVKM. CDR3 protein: CASSPFLPGQPQHF. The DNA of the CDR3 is TGTGCCAGCAGTCCGTTCTTGCCAGGTCAGCCCCAGCATTTT.

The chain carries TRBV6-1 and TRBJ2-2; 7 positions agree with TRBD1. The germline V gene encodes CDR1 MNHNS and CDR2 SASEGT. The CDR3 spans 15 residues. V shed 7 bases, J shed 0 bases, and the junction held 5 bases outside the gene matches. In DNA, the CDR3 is TGTGCCAGCACGACGGGGACAGCGAACACCGGGGAGCTGTTTTTT. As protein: CASTTGTANTGELFF.

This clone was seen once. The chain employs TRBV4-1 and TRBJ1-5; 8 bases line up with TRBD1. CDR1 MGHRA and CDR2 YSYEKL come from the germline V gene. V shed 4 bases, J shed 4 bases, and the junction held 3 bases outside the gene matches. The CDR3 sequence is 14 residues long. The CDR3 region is CASSPDRGNQPQHF. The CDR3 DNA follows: TGCGCCAGCAGCCCAGACAGGGGTAATCAGCCCCAGCATTTT.

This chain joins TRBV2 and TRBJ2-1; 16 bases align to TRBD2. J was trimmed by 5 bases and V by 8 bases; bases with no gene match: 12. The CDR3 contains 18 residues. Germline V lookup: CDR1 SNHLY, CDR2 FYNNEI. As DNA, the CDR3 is TGTGCCAGCGAGGAAGGGACTAGCGGGGGGGCCTGGAACAATGAGCAGTTCTTC. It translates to CASEEGTSGGAWNNEQFF.

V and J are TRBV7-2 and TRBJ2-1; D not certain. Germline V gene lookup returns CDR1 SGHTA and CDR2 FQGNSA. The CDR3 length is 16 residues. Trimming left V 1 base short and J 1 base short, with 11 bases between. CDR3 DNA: TGTGCCAGCAGCTTAGTGGTACAGCTTTCCTACAATGAGCAGTTCTTC. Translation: CASSLVVQLSYNEQFF.